The source of this TCR beta chain is a study of radiotherapy plus CTLA-4 blockade in lung cancer. Study-wide findings and caveats: Clones of tumor-derived TCRs expanded in blood after radiotherapy plus ipilimumab.

This table comes from immunoSEQ multiplex PCR, and its TCRdb copy is limited to in-frame clones, with some not included. The sample yields roughly 32,000 clones, approximately 70% seen once. Concerning this clone: Its cognate antigen is unknown.

Participants had chemo-refractory metastatic non-small-cell lung cancer and were treated with focal radiation plus ipilimumab CTLA-4 blockade. Sample: peripheral blood, taken from a patient treated with radiotherapy plus ipilimumab. The receptor was derived from a human donor with non-small cell lung cancer who had stable disease on radiotherapy plus ipilimumab.

CDR3 loop: CASSPDRAYYRTF. CDR3 DNA: TGTGCCAGCAGCCCGGACAGGGCCTATTATAGGACCTTC. The gene calls are TRBV2 and TRBJ1-2; 8 bases are shared with TRBD1. The CDR3 contains 13 residues. Germline trimming cut 6 bases from V and 14 bases from J; bases unmatched to any gene: 14. The germline gives CDR1 SNHLY, CDR2 FYNNEI.